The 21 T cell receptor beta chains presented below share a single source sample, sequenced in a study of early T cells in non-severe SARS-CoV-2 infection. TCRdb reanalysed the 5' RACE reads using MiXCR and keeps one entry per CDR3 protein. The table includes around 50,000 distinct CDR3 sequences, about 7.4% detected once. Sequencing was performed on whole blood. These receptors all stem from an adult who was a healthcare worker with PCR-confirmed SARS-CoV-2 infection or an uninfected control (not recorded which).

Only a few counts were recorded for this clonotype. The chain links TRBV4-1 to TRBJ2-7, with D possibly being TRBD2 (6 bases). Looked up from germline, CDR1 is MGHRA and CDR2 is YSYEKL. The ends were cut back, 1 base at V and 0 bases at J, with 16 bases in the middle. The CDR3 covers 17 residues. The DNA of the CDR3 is TGCGCCAGCAGCCAAGTCATGGGAGGCAGAAGCTCCTACGAGCAGTACTTC. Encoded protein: CASSQVMGGRSSYEQYF.

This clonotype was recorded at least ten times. CDR3 loop: CASSLYRETEAFF. The CDR3 DNA reads as TGTGCCAGCAGCTTATACAGAGAGACTGAAGCTTTCTTT. The genes are TRBV7-9 and TRBJ1-1; D ambiguous. Germline CDR1 SEHNR, CDR2 FQNEAQ (reference sequence). The CDR3 is 13 amino acids. The V and J ends lost 2 bases and 5 bases respectively, with 9 bases between them.

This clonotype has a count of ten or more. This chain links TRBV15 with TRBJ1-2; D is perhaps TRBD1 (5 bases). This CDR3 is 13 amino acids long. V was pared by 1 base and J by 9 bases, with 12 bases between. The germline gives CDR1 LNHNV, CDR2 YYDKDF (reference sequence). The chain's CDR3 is CATSRVAGQSYTF. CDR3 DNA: TGTGCCACCAGCAGAGTGGCAGGGCAGAGCTACACCTTC.

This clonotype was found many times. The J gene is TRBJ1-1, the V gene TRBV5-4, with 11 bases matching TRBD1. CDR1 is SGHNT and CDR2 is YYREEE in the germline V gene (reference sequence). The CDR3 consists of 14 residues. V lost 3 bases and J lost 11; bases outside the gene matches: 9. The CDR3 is CASSSQDRGLFAFF. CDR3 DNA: TGTGCCAGCAGCTCCCAGGACAGGGGGCTTTTCGCTTTCTTT. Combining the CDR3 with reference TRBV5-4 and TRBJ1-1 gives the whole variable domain ETGVTQSPTHLIKTRGQQVTLRCSSQSGHNTVSWYQQALGQGPQFIFQYYREEENGRGNFPPRFSGLQFPNYSSELNVNALELDDSALYLCASSSQDRGLFAFFGQGTRLTVV.

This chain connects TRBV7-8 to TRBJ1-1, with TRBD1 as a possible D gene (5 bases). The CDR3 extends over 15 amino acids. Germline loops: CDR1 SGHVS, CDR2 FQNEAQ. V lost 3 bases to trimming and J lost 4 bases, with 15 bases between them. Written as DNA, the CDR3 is TGTGCCAGCAGCTTGTTGCGGGGCGAGGGCACTGAAGCTTTCTTT. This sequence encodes CASSLLRGEGTEAFF.

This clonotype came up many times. The CDR3 reads CASSYSGGRGTQYF. CDR3 nucleotides: TGTGCCAGCAGTTACTCTGGGGGGAGGGGAACGCAGTATTTT. The chain recombines TRBV6-5 with TRBJ2-3; 7 bases fit TRBD2. The junction had 6 bases not matched to a gene; V was cut back by 0 bases and J by 9 bases. The CDR3 spans 14 residues. The germline gives CDR1 MNHEY, CDR2 SVGAGI.

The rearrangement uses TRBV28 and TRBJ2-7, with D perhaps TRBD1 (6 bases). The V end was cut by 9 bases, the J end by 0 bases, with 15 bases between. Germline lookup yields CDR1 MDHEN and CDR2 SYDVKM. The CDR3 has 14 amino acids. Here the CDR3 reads CASNYDRSSYEQYF. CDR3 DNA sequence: TGTGCCAGTAACTACGACAGGAGCTCCTACGAGCAGTACTTC.

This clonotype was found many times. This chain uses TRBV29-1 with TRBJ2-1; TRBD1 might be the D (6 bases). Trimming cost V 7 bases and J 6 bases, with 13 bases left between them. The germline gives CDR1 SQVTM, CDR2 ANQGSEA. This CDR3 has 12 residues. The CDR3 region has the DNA TGCAGCGCGGGACACACTCTCAATGAGCAGTTCTTC. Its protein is CSAGHTLNEQFF.

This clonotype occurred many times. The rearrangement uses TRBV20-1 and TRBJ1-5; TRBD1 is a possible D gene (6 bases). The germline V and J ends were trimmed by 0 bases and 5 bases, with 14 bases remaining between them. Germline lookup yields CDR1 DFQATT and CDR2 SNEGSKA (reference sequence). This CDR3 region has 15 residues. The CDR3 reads CSARDWSGVYQPQHF. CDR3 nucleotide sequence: TGCAGTGCTAGAGATTGGTCAGGGGTCTATCAGCCCCAGCATTTT.

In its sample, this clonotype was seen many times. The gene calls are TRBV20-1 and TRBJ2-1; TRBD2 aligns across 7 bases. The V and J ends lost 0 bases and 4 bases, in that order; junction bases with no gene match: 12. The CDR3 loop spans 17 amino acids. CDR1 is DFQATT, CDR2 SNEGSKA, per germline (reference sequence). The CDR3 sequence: CSARDLYWGGNYNEQFF. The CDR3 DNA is TGCAGTGCTAGAGATCTTTATTGGGGGGGGAATTACAATGAGCAGTTCTTC.

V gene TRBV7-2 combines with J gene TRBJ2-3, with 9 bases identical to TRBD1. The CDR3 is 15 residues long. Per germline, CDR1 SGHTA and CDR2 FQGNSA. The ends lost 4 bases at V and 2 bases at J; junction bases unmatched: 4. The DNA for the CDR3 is TGTGCCAGCAGCTACAGGGGGCCCGTCACAGATACGCAGTATTTT. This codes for CASSYRGPVTDTQYF.

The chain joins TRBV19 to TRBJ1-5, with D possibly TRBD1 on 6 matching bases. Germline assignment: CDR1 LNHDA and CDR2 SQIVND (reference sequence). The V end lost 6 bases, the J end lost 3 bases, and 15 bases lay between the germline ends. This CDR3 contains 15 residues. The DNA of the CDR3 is TGTGCCAGTAGACTCCGGACAGAGATCAATCAGCCCCAGCATTTT. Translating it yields CASRLRTEINQPQHF. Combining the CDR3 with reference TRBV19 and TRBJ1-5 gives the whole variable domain DGGITQSPKYLFRKEGQNVTLSCEQNLNHDAMYWYRQDPGQGLRLIYYSQIVNDFQKGDIAEGYSVSREKKESFPLTVTSAQKNPTAFYLCASRLRTEINQPQHFGDGTRLSIL.

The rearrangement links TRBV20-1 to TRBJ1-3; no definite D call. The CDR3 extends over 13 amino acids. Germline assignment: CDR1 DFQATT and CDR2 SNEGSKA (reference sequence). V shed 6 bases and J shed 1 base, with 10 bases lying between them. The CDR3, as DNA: TGCAGTGCAAAACAACCATCTGGAAACACCATATATTTT. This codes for CSAKQPSGNTIYF.

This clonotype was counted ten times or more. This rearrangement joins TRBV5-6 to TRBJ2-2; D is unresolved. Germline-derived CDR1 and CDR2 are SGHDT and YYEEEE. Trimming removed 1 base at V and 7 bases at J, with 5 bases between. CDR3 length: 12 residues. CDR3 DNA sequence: TGTGCCAGCAGCTTGTACAACGGGGAGCTGTTTTTT. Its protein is CASSLYNGELFF.

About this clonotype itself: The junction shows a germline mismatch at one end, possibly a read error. This chain's CDR3 is CVSSLLSGEAFF. The CDR3 DNA reads TGTGTCAGCAGCTTACTTAGTGGTGAAGCTTTCTTT. This chain links TRBV7-9 with TRBJ1-1; D gene unclear. This CDR3 has 12 amino acids. The V gene's germline CDR1 is SEHNR and CDR2 FQNEAQ (reference sequence).

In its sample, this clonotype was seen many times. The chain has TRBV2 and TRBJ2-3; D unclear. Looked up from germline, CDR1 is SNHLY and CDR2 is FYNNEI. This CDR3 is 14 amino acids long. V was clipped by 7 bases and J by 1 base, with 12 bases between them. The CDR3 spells CASTWERGTDTQYF. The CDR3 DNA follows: TGTGCCAGCACGTGGGAACGTGGCACAGATACGCAGTATTTT. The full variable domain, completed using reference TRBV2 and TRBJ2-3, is EPEVTQTPSHQVTQMGQEVILRCVPISNHLYFYWYRQILGQKVEFLVSFYNNEISEKSEIFDDQFSVERPDGSNFTLKIRSTKLEDSAMYFCASTWERGTDTQYFGPGTRLTVL.

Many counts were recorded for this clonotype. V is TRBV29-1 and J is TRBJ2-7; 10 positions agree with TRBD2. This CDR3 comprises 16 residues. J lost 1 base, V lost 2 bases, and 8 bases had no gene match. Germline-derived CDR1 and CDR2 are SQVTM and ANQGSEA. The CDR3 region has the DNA TGCAGCGTTGAAAGCTCAGCTAGCGGGGGATCCTACGAGCAGTACTTC. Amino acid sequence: CSVESSASGGSYEQYF.

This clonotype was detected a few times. DNA for the CDR3: TGTGCCAGCAGTTTAAAGTCCCCTGGGCAGCAGTACTTC. This encodes CASSLKSPGQQYF. The chain is built from TRBV28 and TRBJ2-7; D remains ambiguous. Germline V lookup: CDR1 MDHEN, CDR2 SYDVKM. The CDR3 runs 13 residues. Trimming took 2 bases from V and 8 from J, leaving 13 bases between them.

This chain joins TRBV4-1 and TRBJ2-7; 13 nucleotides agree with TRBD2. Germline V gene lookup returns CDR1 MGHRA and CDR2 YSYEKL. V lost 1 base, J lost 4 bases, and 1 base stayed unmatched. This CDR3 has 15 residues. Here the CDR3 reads CASSQVTSGGYEQYF. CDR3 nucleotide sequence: TGCGCCAGCAGCCAAGTGACTAGCGGGGGGTACGAGCAGTACTTC.

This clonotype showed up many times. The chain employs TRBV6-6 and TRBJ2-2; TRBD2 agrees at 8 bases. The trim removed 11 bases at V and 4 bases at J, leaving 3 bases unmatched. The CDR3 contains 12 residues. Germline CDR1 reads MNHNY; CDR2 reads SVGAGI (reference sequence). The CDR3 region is CAGAGGTGELFF. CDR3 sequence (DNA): TGTGCCGGGGCGGGAGGCACCGGGGAGCTGTTTTTT.

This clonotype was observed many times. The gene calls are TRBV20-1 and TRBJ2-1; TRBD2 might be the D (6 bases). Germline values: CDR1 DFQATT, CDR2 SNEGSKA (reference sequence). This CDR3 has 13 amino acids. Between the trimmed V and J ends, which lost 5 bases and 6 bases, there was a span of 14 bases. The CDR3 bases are TGCAGTGCTCGGCCGGGACTCTTCAATGAGCAGTTCTTC. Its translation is CSARPGLFNEQFF.